The present T cell receptor beta chain was sequenced within a study of blood T cell repertoires in COVID-19. Study in general: Donors in the United States, Italy and Spain gave samples during acute or convalescent COVID-19. The cDNA or gDNA used as material had been derived from T cells, B-cell-depleted T cells, or PBMCs.

Germline CDR1 is LNHDA and CDR2 is SQIVND (reference sequence). The V segment lost 6 bases and the J segment 1 base; nucleotides outside the gene matches: 6. The CDR3 has 16 residues. As handled by the study authors: Estimates of nucleated cell counts were drawn from the amplification of reference gene primers. TCRdb keeps only in-frame clones here, not all; method: immunoSEQ multiplex PCR. That table supplies the V and J calls and clone size; D and trimming were determined from the DNA. The repertoire holds under 80,000 clones, with roughly 90% as singletons. The chain is built from TRBV19 and TRBJ2-1; TRBD2 matches 10 bases. Sequenced input: peripheral blood. This receptor was obtained from a man in his sixties or seventies with active or convalescent COVID-19. CDR3 sequence reads: CASRLAGAGSYNEQFF. The CDR3 DNA reads TGTGCCAGTAGGCTAGCGGGAGCGGGGTCCTACAATGAGCAGTTCTTC.